Presented here are 16 T cell receptor beta chains from one specimen sequenced in a study of T cells in localized non-small cell lung cancer. Repertoires were generated with immunoSEQ multiplex PCR, while TCRdb's copy carries only in-frame clones and drops some. The data contain about 2,400 clones, roughly a fifth of them seen just once; the ten biggest clones take up 8.5% to 12%. The sample was normal lung tissue next to the tumor, taken before any cancer treatment. The receptors were sampled from a male donor aged 60 or over with stage I squamous cell lung carcinoma.

The chain uses TRBV30 and TRBJ2-7; 8 bases map to TRBD1. This CDR3 region has 14 residues. V dropped 3 bases and J dropped 3; count of bases not matched to a gene: 7. CDR1 GTSNPN and CDR2 SVGIG come from the germline V gene (reference sequence). CDR3 region: CAWRDRGGIYEQYF. CDR3 sequence (DNA): TGTGCCTGGAGAGACAGGGGAGGAATCTACGAGCAGTACTTC.

The chain employs TRBV4-1 and TRBJ1-1; TRBD1 might be the D (5 bases). V was clipped by 0 bases and J by 6 bases, with 11 bases between them. The CDR3 totals 14 residues. Germline CDR1 MGHRA, CDR2 YSYEKL. In DNA form, the CDR3 reads TGCGCCAGCAGCCAAGAGGTACTGGGGCCTGAAGCTTTCTTT. Translated, it gives CASSQEVLGPEAFF.

This clone qualifies as medium-sized. The J gene is TRBJ1-1, the V gene TRBV9; D gene unclear. This CDR3 has 16 residues. Germline values: CDR1 SGDLS, CDR2 YYNGEE. V lost 0 bases and J lost 1, with 13 bases in between. CDR3 nucleotides: TGTGCCAGCAGCGTAGTAAACCCAGAAGGGAACACTGAAGCTTTCTTT. Its protein product is CASSVVNPEGNTEAFF.

This clone is deemed medium-sized. The chain combines TRBV11-3 with TRBJ1-2; D possibly corresponds to TRBD1 (5 bases). CDR3 size: 14 residues. V was trimmed by 3 bases and J by 7 bases, leaving 15 bases between them. Germline V CDR1 and CDR2: SGHNT, YENEEA. The CDR3 here is CASSFSPQGSGYTF. Written as DNA, the CDR3 is TGTGCCAGCAGCTTCTCACCCCAGGGAAGTGGCTACACCTTC.

CDR3 DNA sequence: TGTGCCAGTAGTGAACCGAATCAGCCCCAGCATTTT. It is translated as CASSEPNQPQHF. V is TRBV19 and J is TRBJ1-5; no definite D call. This CDR3 region has 12 residues. V was trimmed by 5 bases and J by 4 bases, leaving 6 bases between them. CDR1 and CDR2 (germline): LNHDA, SQIVND (reference sequence).

This clone is medium-sized by share. The J gene is TRBJ1-1, the V gene TRBV11-3; no reliable D call. Germline CDR1 and CDR2: SGHNT and YENEEA. The CDR3 runs to 15 residues. The V end was cut by 0 bases, the J end by 3 bases, with 11 bases between. CDR3 nucleotide sequence: TGTGCCAGCAGCTTAGAAGTCGGGGAACACACTGAAGCTTTCTTT. It codes for CASSLEVGEHTEAFF.

This chain joins TRBV11-3 and TRBJ2-2; 9 bases are a match to TRBD2. V dropped 5 bases and J dropped 1; count of bases not matched to a gene: 2. The V gene's germline CDR1 is SGHNT and CDR2 YENEEA. This CDR3 spans 15 amino acids. CDR3 DNA: TGTGCCAGCAGCCCGACTAGCGGGAACACCGGGGAGCTGTTTTTT. Amino acids: CASSPTSGNTGELFF.

This clone was seen a few times. V gene TRBV6-8 combines with J gene TRBJ2-7; D ambiguous. Trimming pared 5 bases from V and 3 bases from J, leaving 8 bases between. Germline V CDR1 and CDR2: MNHGY, SAAAGT. This CDR3 has 12 amino acids. The CDR3 DNA reads as TGTGCCAGCAGTCCTCGGAGCTACGAGCAGTACTTC. Translating it yields CASSPRSYEQYF.

This clone is judged medium-sized. The chain employs TRBV11-3 and TRBJ2-7, with TRBD2 identical over 12 bases. CDR1 SGHNT and CDR2 YENEEA come from the germline V gene. This CDR3 is 14 amino acids long. The junction had 3 bases not matched to a gene; V was cut back by 7 bases and J by 2 bases. The CDR3: CASNPSGRAYEQYF. The DNA of the CDR3 is TGTGCCAGCAACCCTAGCGGGAGGGCCTACGAGCAGTACTTC.

The CDR3 loop is CASSLVAPIQGTPSPLHF. The CDR3 bases are TGTGCCAGCAGCTTAGTGGCACCTATACAGGGGACTCCTTCACCCCTCCACTTT. The J gene is TRBJ1-6, the V gene TRBV11-3, with TRBD1 identical over 7 bases. Unmatched junction bases numbered 15, after V lost 1 base and J lost 9 bases. This CDR3 contains 18 residues. Germline V gene sequence: CDR1 SGHNT, CDR2 YENEEA. Full variable domain (remainder filled in from reference TRBV11-3 and TRBJ1-6): EAGVVQSPRYKIIEKKQPVAFWCNPISGHNTLYWYLQNLGQGPELLIRYENEEAVDDSQLPKDRFSAERLKGVDSTLKIQPAELGDSAVYLCASSLVAPIQGTPSPLHFGNGTRLTVT.

Of note for this clone: The junction and the germline gene differ at one end; a read error may be behind it. The chain couples TRBV11-3 to TRBJ2-5; no reliable D call. CDR1 and CDR2 (germline): SGHNT, YENEEA. The CDR3 loop spans 14 amino acids. The CDR3 nucleotides are TGTGCTAGCAGCCGTCCGGGCCCTTTGGAGACCCAGTACTTC. Translation: CASSRPGPLETQYF.

This clone was seen only a few times. V gene TRBV6-8 combines with J gene TRBJ2-3; D is unclear. Per germline, CDR1 MNHGY and CDR2 SAAAGT. V lost 0 bases and J lost 2, with 9 bases in between. The CDR3 contains 15 residues. For the CDR3, the DNA is TGTGCCAGCAGTTACTCGGCAGTATACACAGATACGCAGTATTTT. This translates into CASSYSAVYTDTQYF.

This clone is termed large. The chain couples TRBV19 to TRBJ2-3; 7 bases are a match to TRBD1. This CDR3 has 13 residues. Germline CDR1 is LNHDA and CDR2 is SQIVND (reference sequence). J was trimmed by 6 bases and V by 7 bases; bases with no gene match: 7. Here the CDR3 reads CASTPDRLDTQYF. CDR3 nucleotide sequence: TGTGCCAGTACCCCGGACAGGCTCGATACGCAGTATTTT.

V usage is TRBV19 and J usage is TRBJ2-7; the match to TRBD1 covers 10 bases. The germline CDR1 and CDR2 sequences are LNHDA and SQIVND (reference sequence). V dropped 5 bases and J dropped 3; count of bases not matched to a gene: 7. This CDR3 spans 15 amino acids. CDR3 sequence: CASSLQGDRGYEQYF. The CDR3, as DNA: TGTGCCAGTAGTCTACAGGGGGACAGGGGCTACGAGCAGTACTTC.

Points on this clone: A read error may account for a junction end that differs from germline. J is TRBJ2-2 and V is TRBV6-8; the D gene is possibly TRBD2 (6 bases). The CDR3 is 12 amino acids. Germline V gives CDR1 MNHGY, CDR2 SAAAGT. The chain's CDR3 is CAISGGGGELFF. For the CDR3, the DNA is TGTGCCATCAGTGGGGGAGGCGGGGAGCTGTTTTTT.

In its sample, this clone was seen a few times. The CDR3 DNA reads as TGTGCCAGCAGTTACTCGCGGGACAGGGTCAAAGGCTACACCTTC. It yields the protein CASSYSRDRVKGYTF. The genes are TRBV6-8 and TRBJ1-2; 9 bases agree with TRBD1. Germline V gene sequence: CDR1 MNHGY, CDR2 SAAAGT. Trimming at V came to 0 bases and at J to 8 bases, leaving 7 bases not matched to a gene. The CDR3 totals 15 residues.